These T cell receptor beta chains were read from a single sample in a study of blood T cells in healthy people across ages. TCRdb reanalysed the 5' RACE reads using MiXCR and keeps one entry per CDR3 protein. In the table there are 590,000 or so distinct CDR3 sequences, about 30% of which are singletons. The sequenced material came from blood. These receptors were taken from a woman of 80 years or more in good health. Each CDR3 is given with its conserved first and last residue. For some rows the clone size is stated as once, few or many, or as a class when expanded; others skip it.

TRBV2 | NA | CAREANTEAFF
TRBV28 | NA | CVSSSLDRGRGYTF
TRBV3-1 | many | CASSPTVSNQPQHF
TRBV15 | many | CATSRDLRGGQFF
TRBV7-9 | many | CASTLDAGANYGYTF
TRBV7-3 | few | CASSLTGRGDPYGYTF
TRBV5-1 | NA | CASSLGLHTDTQYF
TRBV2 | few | CASRSGETNYGYTF
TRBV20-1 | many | CSARTGFSTDTQYF
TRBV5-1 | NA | CASSLGQSSYGQYF
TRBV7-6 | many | CASSPSGTKSYNSPLHF
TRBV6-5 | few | CASRRTGGADNSPLHF
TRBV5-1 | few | CASSLLQGLYGYTF
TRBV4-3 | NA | CASSHDNRGETQYF
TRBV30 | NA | CAWKKRSGGASYNEQFF
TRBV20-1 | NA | CSAAHYYEQYF
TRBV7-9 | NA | CASSQGTSEYNEQFF
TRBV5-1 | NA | CASSFGSAIGETRYF
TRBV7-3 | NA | CASRNPGLGETQYF
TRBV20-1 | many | CSARFAGGQYEQYF
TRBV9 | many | CASSVGSSKNIQYF
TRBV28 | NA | CASSQSTGIDGYTF
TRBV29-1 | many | CSVADRGPEEQYF
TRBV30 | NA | CAWGQGSYEQYF
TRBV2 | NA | CASIPPGQLNAETQYF
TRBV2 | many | CASSRTSGQETQYF
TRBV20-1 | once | CSGVVGYTEAFF
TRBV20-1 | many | CSARDISFSYEQYF
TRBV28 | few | CASGSSGEGYTF
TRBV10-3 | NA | CAISRTGATEAFF
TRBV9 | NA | CASSVSPGGVNEKLFF
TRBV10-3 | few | CAISGGRSTDTQYF
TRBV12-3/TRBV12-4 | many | CASSFMGAGFF
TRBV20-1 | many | CSASQGNTEAFF
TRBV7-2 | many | CASSLPAGPVGNEQFF
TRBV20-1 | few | CSARDARGYSNQPQHF
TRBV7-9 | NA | CASSRAVGDEQYF
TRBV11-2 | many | CASSLERGYSYEQYF
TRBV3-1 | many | CASSQSTGGSGGYTF
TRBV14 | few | CASSHPLRGRGLETQYF
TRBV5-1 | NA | CASSFRGNEQYF
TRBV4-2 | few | CASSQETHSGNTIYF
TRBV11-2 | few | CASSLAARGFLSYNEQFF
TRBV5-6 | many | CASGRGAPRETQYF
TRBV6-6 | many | CATNPTGVVNEKLFF
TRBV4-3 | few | CASSQDGAGYTF
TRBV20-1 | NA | CSAGSPADGYTF
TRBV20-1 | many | CSARAPTGANYEQYF
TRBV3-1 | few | CASSQDPADREAFF
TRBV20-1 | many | CSARADRGVEQYF
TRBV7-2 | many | CASSLYKGVNEKLFF
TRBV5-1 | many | CASSLDRGNTGELFF
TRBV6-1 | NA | CASSRSSVGGLNNEQFF
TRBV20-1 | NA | CSGTSGGTDTRYF